These 8 T cell receptor beta chains came from one sample sequenced in a study of shared clonotypes between healthy human individuals. Profiling relied on immunoSEQ multiplex PCR, and the TCRdb table lists in-frame clones only, not all of them. The sample lists roughly 1,000,000 clones; around three quarters were seen once. Sequencing was done on a sample of memory CD4+ T cells from PBMCs. Subset here: CD45RA-negative fraction. The receptors were sampled from a man aged 18 to 30 in good health. Some clones in this sample may be carry-over from other donors' samples.

This clone was detected a few times. The chain carries TRBV9 and TRBJ1-4; no firm D call. The length of the CDR3 is 14 residues. Germline loops: CDR1 SGDLS, CDR2 YYNGEE. V was cut by 3 bases and J by 3 bases, with 9 bases left in between. The CDR3 region has the DNA TGTGCCAGCAGCGCCGGGTCGGCTAATGAAAAACTGTTTTTT. This sequence encodes CASSAGSANEKLFF.

The gene calls are TRBV11-3 and TRBJ2-3; TRBD2 aligns across 8 bases. This CDR3 region has 16 residues. V lost 3 bases to trimming and J lost 3 bases; unmatched junction nucleotides: 8. CDR1 SGHNT and CDR2 YENEEA come from the germline V gene. Written as DNA, the CDR3 is TGTGCCAGCAGCTTCGCCGGGACTAGTAGTACAGATACGCAGTATTTT. Residues: CASSFAGTSSTDTQYF.

The V call is TRBV19, the J call TRBJ1-5; D remains unclear. This CDR3 is built from 15 residues. CDR1 and CDR2 (germline): LNHDA, SQIVND (reference sequence). The V end was cut by 4 bases, the J end by 3 bases, with 13 bases between. The CDR3 spells CASSRRSGNNQPQHF. CDR3 in DNA: TGTGCCAGTAGTAGGAGGTCCGGAAACAATCAGCCCCAGCATTTT.

The chain carries TRBV5-1 and TRBJ1-1; 9 bases agree with TRBD1. Germline lookup yields CDR1 SGHRS and CDR2 YFSETQ. The CDR3 extends over 15 amino acids. The trim removed 4 bases at V and 4 bases at J, leaving 8 bases unmatched. The CDR3 DNA reads TGCGCCAGCAGCACCCAACAGGGGGCAATCACTGAAGCTTTCTTT. It codes for CASSTQQGAITEAFF. The full variable domain, rest sourced from reference TRBV5-1 and TRBJ1-1, is KAGVTQTPRYLIKTRGQQVTLSCSPISGHRSVSWYQQTPGQGLQFLFEYFSETQRNKGNFPGRFSGRQFSNSRSEMNVSTLELGDSALYLCASSTQQGAITEAFFGQGTRLTVV.

As concerns this clone: This may come from a read error, since a much larger clone is one base off. This chain joins TRBV4-1 and TRBJ2-5; D unclear. The CDR3 has 13 residues. The V and J ends lost 6 bases and 7 bases respectively, with 15 bases between them. Per germline, CDR1 MGHRA and CDR2 YSYEKL. This chain's CDR3 is CASSPSGSGTQYF. Here the CDR3 DNA reads TGCGCCAGCAGTCCGTCGGGTTCGGGGACCCAGTACTTC.

Here the CDR3 DNA reads TGCGCCAGTCAAGGTCCCGTTCACTACGAGCAGTACTTC. Protein: CASQGPVHYEQYF. This chain uses TRBV10-2 with TRBJ2-7; D ambiguous. Trimming pared 9 bases from V and 3 bases from J, leaving 15 bases between. CDR3 length: 13 residues. The germline gives CDR1 WSHSY, CDR2 SAAADI.

This chain connects TRBV13 to TRBJ1-2, with no clear D. CDR1 is PRHDT, CDR2 FYEKMQ, per germline (reference sequence). This CDR3 is 13 amino acids long. V dropped 4 bases and J dropped 0 bases, with 6 bases sitting between them. CDR3 bases: TGTGCCAGCAGCTCAGGAGCTAACTATGGCTACACCTTC. It is translated as CASSSGANYGYTF.

At least ten counts were recorded for this clone. The J gene is TRBJ1-1, the V gene TRBV7-9; D may be TRBD1 (5 bases). The germline V gene has CDR1 SEHNR and CDR2 FQNEAQ (reference sequence). V gave up 2 bases and J gave up 1 base, with 8 bases separating them. This CDR3 comprises 14 residues. CDR3 coding DNA: TGTGCCAGCAGCTTAATGGGGACGAACACTGAAGCTTTCTTT. Translating gives CASSLMGTNTEAFF.